Sequencing of this T cell receptor (beta chain) was carried out in a study of blood T cells in healthy people across ages. PCR was performed a second time for about 7 to 12 cycles using a sample-barcoded 5' primer and a J-beta primer mix. MiXCR was run by TCRdb on the 5' RACE reads, yielding one entry per CDR3 protein. The table lists about a million distinct CDR3 sequences, roughly 52% of them singletons. Study-wide points: When set beside aged donors, long-lived donors presented more naive CD4+ cells and higher diversity. The recorded TCR beta diversity per million T cells decreased in a roughly linear manner with age.

V lost 9 bases, J lost 0 bases, and 11 bases lay in between. Germline V gene data show CDR1 as MNHEY and CDR2 as SVGEGT. The CDR3 extends over 13 amino acids. This clonotype was found many times. Its antigen is unidentified. The J gene is TRBJ2-5, the V gene TRBV6-2 or TRBV6-3; no clear D gene. The receptor was isolated from a young man in good health. Sequencing was performed on blood. The CDR3 protein is CASYAGNQETQYF. The CDR3 DNA follows: TGTGCCAGTTACGCCGGAAACCAAGAGACCCAGTACTTC.